These 18 T cell receptor beta chains originate from one sample sequenced in a study of CD8+ T cells in alopecia areata. cDNA reverse transcribed from extracted RNA served as the sequencing template. The table came from immunoSEQ multiplex PCR; TCRdb's copy has only in-frame clones and leaves some out. Among 100,000 to 150,000 clones listed, 58% were seen once. The sequencing here drew on CD4+ T cells sorted from blood, taken at week 0. The source of these receptors is a human donor with alopecia areata.

This chain connects TRBV28 to TRBJ2-7, with TRBD2 matching over 12 bases. Germline V gene data show CDR1 as MDHEN and CDR2 as SYDVKM. After removal of 8 bases from V and 5 bases from J, the junction contained 10 bases not matched to a gene. CDR3 length: 15 amino acids. CDR3 residues: CASGGLAGGPHEQYF. The CDR3 region has the DNA TGTGCCAGCGGGGGGCTAGCGGGAGGGCCCCACGAGCAGTACTTC.

This CDR3 is CASSLAIGTSTDTQYF. The DNA of the CDR3 is TGTGCCAGCAGCTTAGCTATTGGGACCAGCACAGATACGCAGTATTTT. The chain joins TRBV7-9 to TRBJ2-3, with D perhaps assigned TRBD1 or TRBD2 (5 bases each). The germline CDR1 and CDR2 sequences are SEHNR and FQNEAQ (reference sequence). Trimming removed 0 bases at V and 0 bases at J, with 10 bases between. The CDR3 is 16 residues long.

V gene TRBV6-5 combines with J gene TRBJ2-2; D remains ambiguous. Germline CDR1 and CDR2: MNHEY and SVGAGI. V lost 0 bases, J lost 3 bases, and 11 bases lay in between. The CDR3 totals 16 residues. The CDR3 region has the DNA TGTGCCAGCAGTTACTCGAATGTCAGATACACCGGGGAGCTGTTTTTT. This codes for CASSYSNVRYTGELFF.

V and J are TRBV10-3 and TRBJ1-5; 9 nucleotides align to TRBD1. This CDR3 region has 14 residues. The junction had 0 bases not matched to a gene; V was cut back by 4 bases and J by 2 bases. Germline lookup yields CDR1 ENHRY and CDR2 SYGVKD. CDR3 loop: CAISGTGGNQPQHF. In DNA form, the CDR3 reads TGTGCCATCAGTGGGACAGGGGGCAATCAGCCCCAGCATTTT.

There are a few counts of this clone. The chain joins TRBV18 to TRBJ2-3; D ambiguous. Trimming removed 5 bases at V and 1 base at J, with 4 bases between. This CDR3 is 12 amino acids long. Germline V lookup: CDR1 KGHSH, CDR2 LQKENI. CDR3 sequence reads: CASSKGTDTQYF. CDR3 nucleotide sequence: TGTGCCAGCTCAAAGGGCACAGATACGCAGTATTTT.

The gene calls are TRBV19 and TRBJ2-5; a possible D gene is TRBD2 (6 bases). Germline CDR1 and CDR2: LNHDA and SQIVND (reference sequence). V dropped 8 bases and J dropped 7 bases, with 17 bases sitting between them. This CDR3 contains 13 residues. The CDR3 region is CASQKTGVATQYF. CDR3 nucleotides: TGTGCCAGTCAAAAGACGGGGGTTGCGACCCAGTACTTC.

The genes are TRBV27 and TRBJ1-1; D is uncertain. The V gene's germline CDR1 is MNHEY and CDR2 SMNVEV (reference sequence). V was trimmed by 6 bases and J by 4 bases, leaving 12 bases between them. The CDR3 extends over 13 amino acids. The CDR3 DNA reads TGTGCCAGCAGCCCTAGAGGGTCCACTGAAGCTTTCTTT. Translation gives CASSPRGSTEAFF.

V gene TRBV5-1 combines with J gene TRBJ2-2; D is unclear. CDR3 length equals 12 residues. CDR1 and CDR2 (germline): SGHRS, YFSETQ. Trimming took off 0 bases at V and 7 bases at J, with 4 bases between the two ends. The CDR3 region is CASSLVGGELFF. DNA of the CDR3: TGCGCCAGCAGCTTGGTGGGCGGGGAGCTGTTTTTT. Based on the CDR3 plus reference TRBV5-1 and TRBJ2-2, the full variable domain is KAGVTQTPRYLIKTRGQQVTLSCSPISGHRSVSWYQQTPGQGLQFLFEYFSETQRNKGNFPGRFSGRQFSNSRSEMNVSTLELGDSALYLCASSLVGGELFFGEGSRLTVL.

This clone was seen a single time. The V gene is TRBV9, the J gene TRBJ2-1; D is uncertain. CDR3 length equals 15 residues. Germline V lookup: CDR1 SGDLS, CDR2 YYNGEE. V was cut by 0 bases and J by 3 bases, with 10 bases left in between. In DNA, the CDR3 is TGTGCCAGCAGCGTAGAAGGGCTCCTCTACAATGAGCAGTTCTTC. Protein sequence: CASSVEGLLYNEQFF. The whole variable domain, filled in from reference TRBV9 and TRBJ2-1, reads DSGVTQTPKHLITATGQRVTLRCSPRSGDLSVYWYQQSLDQGLQFLIQYYNGEERAKGNILERFSAQQFPDLHSELNLSSLELGDSALYFCASSVEGLLYNEQFFGPGTRLTVL.

The chain is built from TRBV4-3 and TRBJ2-7; 8 bases agree with TRBD2. This CDR3 contains 15 residues. CDR1 LGHNA and CDR2 YSLEER come from the germline V gene. The junction had 6 bases not matched to a gene; V was cut back by 1 base and J by 4 bases. The CDR3 here is CASSQAPGGQYEQYF. CDR3 sequence (DNA): TGCGCCAGCAGCCAAGCCCCGGGGGGGCAGTACGAGCAGTACTTC.

This rearrangement joins TRBV15 to TRBJ2-5, with a weak D call TRBD1 (5 bases). V dropped 1 base and J dropped 2 bases, with 11 bases sitting between them. Germline V gives CDR1 LNHNV, CDR2 YYDKDF (reference sequence). The CDR3 covers 15 residues. This CDR3 is CATSRGAQGQETQYF. The DNA of the CDR3 is TGTGCCACCAGCAGAGGAGCCCAGGGTCAAGAGACCCAGTACTTC.

The chain carries TRBV15 and TRBJ1-6, with 8 positions matching TRBD1. Unmatched junction bases numbered 5, after V lost 9 bases and J lost 10 bases. The CDR3 runs to 12 residues. Germline CDR1 LNHNV, CDR2 YYDKDF (reference sequence). The CDR3 is CATSTGVSPLHF. As DNA, the CDR3 is TGTGCCACTTCGACAGGGGTCTCACCCCTCCACTTT.

In its sample, this clone was seen a few times. This chain links TRBV5-1 with TRBJ1-1; D not resolved. There are 13 residues in the CDR3. Germline values: CDR1 SGHRS, CDR2 YFSETQ. V dropped 3 bases and J dropped 1 base, with 7 bases sitting between them. The DNA for the CDR3 is TGCGCCAGCAGCTCGTTCGAGAACACTGAAGCTTTCTTT. Its translation is CASSSFENTEAFF.

The CDR3 DNA reads TGTGCCAGCAGCCCAGGGGGCAGATTCTACGAGCAGTACTTC. Amino acid sequence: CASSPGGRFYEQYF. The chain couples TRBV7-6 to TRBJ2-7; 8 bases agree with TRBD1. The V segment lost 5 bases and the J segment 3 bases; nucleotides outside the gene matches: 6. The CDR3 runs 14 residues. Per the germline V gene, CDR1 is SGHVS and CDR2 is FNYEAQ.

V usage is TRBV5-1 and J usage is TRBJ2-5; D may be TRBD1 (5 bases). CDR1 is SGHRS, CDR2 YFSETQ, per germline. Deletions cut 3 bases from V and 0 bases from J, with 9 bases between. This CDR3 contains 14 residues. CDR3 nucleotide sequence: TGCGCCAGCAGCTCGCAGGGCTACCAAGAGACCCAGTACTTC. Translation gives CASSSQGYQETQYF.

V is TRBV30 and J is TRBJ1-6; D perhaps matches TRBD1 (5 bases). V was cut by 0 bases and J by 3 bases, with 9 bases left in between. Per germline, CDR1 GTSNPN and CDR2 SVGIG (reference sequence). This CDR3 contains 15 residues. The CDR3 DNA reads TGTGCCTGGAGTGTTACAGGTGTCTATAATTCACCCCTCCACTTT. Amino acid sequence: CAWSVTGVYNSPLHF.

This clone was observed a single time. This chain links TRBV7-8 with TRBJ2-7; 8 bases match TRBD1. The CDR3 totals 14 residues. Trimming cost V 5 bases and J 0 bases; bases outside gene matches: 3. Germline lookup yields CDR1 SGHVS and CDR2 FQNEAQ. The CDR3 nucleotides are TGTGCCAGCAGCCCACAGGGGGTCTCCTACGAGCAGTACTTC. The encoded protein is CASSPQGVSYEQYF. Full variable domain (missing parts from reference TRBV7-8 and TRBJ2-7): GAGVSQSPRYKVAKRGQDVALRCDPISGHVSLFWYQQALGQGPEFLTYFQNEAQLDKSGLPSDRFFAERPEGSVSTLKIQRTQQEDSAVYLCASSPQGVSYEQYFGPGTRLTVT.

The rearrangement uses TRBV7-3 and TRBJ2-2; D not certain. Germline CDR1 reads SGHTA; CDR2 reads FQGTGA. Trimming cost V 6 bases and J 5 bases, with 4 bases left between them. The CDR3 is 11 residues long. The CDR3 is CASRSTGELFF. The CDR3 DNA sequence: TGTGCCAGCAGAAGTACCGGGGAGCTGTTTTTT.